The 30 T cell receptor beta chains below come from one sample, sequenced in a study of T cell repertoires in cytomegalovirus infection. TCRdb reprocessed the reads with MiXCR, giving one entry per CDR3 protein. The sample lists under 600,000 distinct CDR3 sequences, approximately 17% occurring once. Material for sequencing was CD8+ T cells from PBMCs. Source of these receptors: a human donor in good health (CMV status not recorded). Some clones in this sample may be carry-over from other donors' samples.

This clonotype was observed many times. Here the CDR3 reads CASISLNRGHYGYTF. The CDR3 nucleotides are TGTGCCAGCATATCTTTGAACAGGGGCCACTATGGCTACACCTTC. The chain combines TRBV27 with TRBJ1-2, with 7 positions matching TRBD1. The V and J ends lost 7 bases and 3 bases, in that order; junction bases with no gene match: 11. This CDR3 comprises 15 residues. From germline, CDR1 is MNHEY and CDR2 SMNVEV (reference sequence).

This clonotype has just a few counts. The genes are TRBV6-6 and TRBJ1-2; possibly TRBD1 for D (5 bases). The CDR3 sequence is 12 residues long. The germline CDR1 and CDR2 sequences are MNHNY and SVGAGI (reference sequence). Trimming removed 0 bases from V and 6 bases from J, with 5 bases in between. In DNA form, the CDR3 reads TGTGCCAGCAGTTACTCACAGGATGGCTACACCTTC. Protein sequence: CASSYSQDGYTF.

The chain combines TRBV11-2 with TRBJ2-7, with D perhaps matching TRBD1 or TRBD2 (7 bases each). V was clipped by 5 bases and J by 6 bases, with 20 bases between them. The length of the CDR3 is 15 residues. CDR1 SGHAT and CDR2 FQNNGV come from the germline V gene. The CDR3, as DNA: TGTGCCAGCAGCCCAGGGGGGGGGGCATTTAGCGAGCAGTACTTC. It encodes CASSPGGGAFSEQYF.

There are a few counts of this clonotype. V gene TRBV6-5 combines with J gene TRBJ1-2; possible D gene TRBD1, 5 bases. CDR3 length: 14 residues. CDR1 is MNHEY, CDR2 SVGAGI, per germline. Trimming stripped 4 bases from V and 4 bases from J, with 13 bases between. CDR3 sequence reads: CASSSGTDVYGYTF. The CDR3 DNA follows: TGTGCCAGCAGTTCCGGGACGGACGTCTATGGCTACACCTTC.

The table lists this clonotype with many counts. The CDR3 DNA sequence: TGTGCCAGCAGTCCGGGCAGGGGCCCTAGCACAGATACGCAGTATTTT. Protein: CASSPGRGPSTDTQYF. The rearrangement uses TRBV7-6 and TRBJ2-3; D possibly corresponds to TRBD1 (6 bases). This CDR3 comprises 16 residues. Germline loops: CDR1 SGHVS, CDR2 FNYEAQ. V was trimmed by 6 bases and J by 0 bases, leaving 16 bases between them. Using reference TRBV7-6 and TRBJ2-3 for the parts outside the CDR3, the full variable domain is GAGVSQSPRYKVTKRGQDVALRCDPISGHVSLYWYRQALGQGPEFLTYFNYEAQQDKSGLPNDRFSAERPEGSISTLTIQRTEQRDSAMYRCASSPGRGPSTDTQYFGPGTRLTVL.

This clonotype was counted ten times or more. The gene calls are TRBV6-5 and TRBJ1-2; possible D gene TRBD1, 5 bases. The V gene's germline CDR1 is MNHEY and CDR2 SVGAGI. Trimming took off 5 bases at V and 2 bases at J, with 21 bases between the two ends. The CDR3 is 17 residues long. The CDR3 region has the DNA TGTGCCAGCAGTAGAAAAGTCGGGGACTTTAGGAACTATGGCTACACCTTC. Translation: CASSRKVGDFRNYGYTF.

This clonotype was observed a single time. In nucleotides, the CDR3 is TGCAGTGCTAGTCCGCGGGGGCGTAGGAACTATGGCTACACCTTC. Residues: CSASPRGRRNYGYTF. The gene calls are TRBV20-1 and TRBJ1-2; a weak D match, TRBD1 (6 bases). The CDR3 is made up of 15 amino acids. Between the trimmed V and J ends, which lost 3 bases and 2 bases, there was a span of 16 bases. CDR1 DFQATT and CDR2 SNEGSKA come from the germline V gene (reference sequence).

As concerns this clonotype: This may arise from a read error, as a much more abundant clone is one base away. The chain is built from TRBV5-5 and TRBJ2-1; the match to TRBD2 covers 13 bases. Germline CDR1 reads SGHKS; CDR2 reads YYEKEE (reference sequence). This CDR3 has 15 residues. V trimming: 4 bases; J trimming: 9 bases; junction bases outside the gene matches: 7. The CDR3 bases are TGTGCCAGCAGCGGGACTAGCGGGGTGGTTAGTGAGCAGTTCTTC. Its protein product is CASSGTSGVVSEQFF.

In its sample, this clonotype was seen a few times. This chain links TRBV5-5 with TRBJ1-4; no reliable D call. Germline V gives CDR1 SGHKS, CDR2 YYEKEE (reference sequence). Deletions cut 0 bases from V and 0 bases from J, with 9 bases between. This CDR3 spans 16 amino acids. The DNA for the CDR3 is TGTGCCAGCAGCTTGGAGCGCCTTGCAACTAATGAAAAACTGTTTTTT. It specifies CASSLERLATNEKLFF.

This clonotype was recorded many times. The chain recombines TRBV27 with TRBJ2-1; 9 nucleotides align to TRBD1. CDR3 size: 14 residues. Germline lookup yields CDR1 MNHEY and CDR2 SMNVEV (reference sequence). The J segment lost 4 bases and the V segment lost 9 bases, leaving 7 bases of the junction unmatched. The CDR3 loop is CASTPGQGYNEQFF. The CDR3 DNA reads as TGTGCCAGTACACCGGGACAGGGATACAATGAGCAGTTCTTC.

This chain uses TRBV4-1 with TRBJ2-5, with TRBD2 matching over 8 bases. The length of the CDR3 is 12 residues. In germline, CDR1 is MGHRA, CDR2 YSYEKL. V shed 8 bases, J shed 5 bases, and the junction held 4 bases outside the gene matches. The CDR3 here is CASEAGDETQYF. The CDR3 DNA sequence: TGCGCCAGCGAAGCGGGAGACGAGACCCAGTACTTC.

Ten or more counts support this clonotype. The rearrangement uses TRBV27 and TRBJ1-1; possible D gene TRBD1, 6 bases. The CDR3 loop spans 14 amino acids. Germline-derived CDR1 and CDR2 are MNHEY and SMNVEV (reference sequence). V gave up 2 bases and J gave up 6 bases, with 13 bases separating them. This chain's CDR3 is CASSLGVGGPEAFF. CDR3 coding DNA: TGTGCCAGCAGTTTAGGTGTGGGGGGCCCTGAAGCTTTCTTT.

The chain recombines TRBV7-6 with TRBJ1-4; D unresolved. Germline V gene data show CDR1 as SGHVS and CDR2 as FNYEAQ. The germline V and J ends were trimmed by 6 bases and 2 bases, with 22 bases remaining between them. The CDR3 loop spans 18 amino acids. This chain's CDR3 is CASSLLRTYRATNEKLFF. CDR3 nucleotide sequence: TGTGCCAGCAGTTTACTTAGGACCTACCGCGCCACTAATGAAAAACTGTTTTTT.

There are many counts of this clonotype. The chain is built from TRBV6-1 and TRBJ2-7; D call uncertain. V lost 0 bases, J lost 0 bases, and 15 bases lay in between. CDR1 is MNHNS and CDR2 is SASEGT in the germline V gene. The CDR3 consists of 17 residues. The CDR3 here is CASSEATGWMGSYEQYF. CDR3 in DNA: TGTGCCAGCAGTGAAGCTACCGGATGGATGGGCTCCTACGAGCAGTACTTC.

CDR3 DNA sequence: TGTGCCAGCAGCGCTCCGGAGGGGAGCTCTGGAAACACCATATATTTT. It codes for CASSAPEGSSGNTIYF. The rearrangement joins TRBV9 to TRBJ1-3, with D tentatively TRBD1 (5 bases). This CDR3 region has 16 residues. CDR1 and CDR2 from the germline V gene are SGDLS and YYNGEE. Deletions cut 3 bases from V and 0 bases from J, with 13 bases between.

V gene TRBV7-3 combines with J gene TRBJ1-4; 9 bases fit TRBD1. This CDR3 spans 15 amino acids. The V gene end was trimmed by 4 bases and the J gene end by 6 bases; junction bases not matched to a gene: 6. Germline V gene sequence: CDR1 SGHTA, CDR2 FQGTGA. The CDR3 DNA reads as TGTGCCAGCAGCTCGACAGGGGGGCCTTATGAAAAACTGTTTTTT. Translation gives CASSSTGGPYEKLFF.

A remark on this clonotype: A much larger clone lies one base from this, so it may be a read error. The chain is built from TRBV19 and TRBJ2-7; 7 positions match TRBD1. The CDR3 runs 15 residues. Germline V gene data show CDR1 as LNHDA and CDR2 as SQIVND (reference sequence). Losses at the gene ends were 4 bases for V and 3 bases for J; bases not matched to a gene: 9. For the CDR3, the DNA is TGTGCCAGTAGTAGTCGACAGGGTCTTGTCTACGAGCAGTACTTC. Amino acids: CASSSRQGLVYEQYF.

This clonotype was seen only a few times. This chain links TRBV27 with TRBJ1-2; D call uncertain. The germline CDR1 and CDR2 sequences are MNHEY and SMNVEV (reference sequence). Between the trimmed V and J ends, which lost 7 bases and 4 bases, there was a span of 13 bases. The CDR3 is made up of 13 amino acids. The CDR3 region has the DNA TGTGCCAGCACGGGGTCGGCGGCCTATGGCTACACCTTC. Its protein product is CASTGSAAYGYTF.

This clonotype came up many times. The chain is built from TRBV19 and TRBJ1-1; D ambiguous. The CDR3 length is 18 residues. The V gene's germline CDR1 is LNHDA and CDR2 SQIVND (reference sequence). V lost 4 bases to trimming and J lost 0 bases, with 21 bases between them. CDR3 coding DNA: TGTGCCAGTAGTACCCCCCGGACCAACGACGACATGAACACTGAAGCTTTCTTT. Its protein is CASSTPRTNDDMNTEAFF.

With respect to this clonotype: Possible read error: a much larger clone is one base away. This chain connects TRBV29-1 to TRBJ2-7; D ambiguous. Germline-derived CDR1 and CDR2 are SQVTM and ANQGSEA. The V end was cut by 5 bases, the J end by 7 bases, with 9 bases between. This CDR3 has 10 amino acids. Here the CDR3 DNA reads TGCAGCGTTCCACATGGGGAGCAGTACTTC. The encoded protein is CSVPHGEQYF.

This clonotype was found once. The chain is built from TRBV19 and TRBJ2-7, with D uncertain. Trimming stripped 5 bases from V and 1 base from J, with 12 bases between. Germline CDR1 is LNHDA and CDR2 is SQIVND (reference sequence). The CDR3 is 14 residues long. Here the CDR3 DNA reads TGTGCCAGTAGTGCCCGCTTAGAGTCCTACGAGCAGTACTTC. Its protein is CASSARLESYEQYF.

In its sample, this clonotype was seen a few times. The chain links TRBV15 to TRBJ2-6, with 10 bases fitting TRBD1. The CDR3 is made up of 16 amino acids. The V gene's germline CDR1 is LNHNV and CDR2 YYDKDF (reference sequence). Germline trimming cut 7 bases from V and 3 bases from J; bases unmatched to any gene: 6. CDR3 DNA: TGTGCCACCACAGGGACAGGGGTGGTTGGGGCCAACGTCCTGACTTTC. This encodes CATTGTGVVGANVLTF. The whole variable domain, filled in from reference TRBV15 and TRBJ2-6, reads DAMVIQNPRYQVTQFGKPVTLSCSQTLNHNVMYWYQQKSSQAPKLLFHYYDKDFNNEADTPDNFQSRRPNTSFCFLDIRSPGLGDTAMYLCATTGTGVVGANVLTFGAGSRLTVL.

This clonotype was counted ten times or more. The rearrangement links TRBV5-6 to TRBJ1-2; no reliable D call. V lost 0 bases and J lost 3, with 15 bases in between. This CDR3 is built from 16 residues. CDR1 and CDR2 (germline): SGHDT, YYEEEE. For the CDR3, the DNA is TGTGCCAGCAGCTTGGATAGGACCCGAATGGACTATGGCTACACCTTC. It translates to CASSLDRTRMDYGYTF.

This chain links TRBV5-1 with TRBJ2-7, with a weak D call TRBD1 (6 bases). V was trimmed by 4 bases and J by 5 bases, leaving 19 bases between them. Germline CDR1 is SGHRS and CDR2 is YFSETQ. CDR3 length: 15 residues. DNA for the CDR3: TGCGCCAGCAGCAAGGACAGTTTTCGACTGGACGAGCAGTACTTC. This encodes CASSKDSFRLDEQYF. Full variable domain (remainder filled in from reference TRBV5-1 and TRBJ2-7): KAGVTQTPRYLIKTRGQQVTLSCSPISGHRSVSWYQQTPGQGLQFLFEYFSETQRNKGNFPGRFSGRQFSNSRSEMNVSTLELGDSALYLCASSKDSFRLDEQYFGPGTRLTVT.

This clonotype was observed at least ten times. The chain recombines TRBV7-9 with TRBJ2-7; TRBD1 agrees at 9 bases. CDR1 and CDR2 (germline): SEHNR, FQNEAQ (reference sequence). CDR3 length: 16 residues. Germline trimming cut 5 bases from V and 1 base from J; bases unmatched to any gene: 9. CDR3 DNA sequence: TGTGCCAGCAGCGGAAGGGACAGGGAGTTTTCCTACGAGCAGTACTTC. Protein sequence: CASSGRDREFSYEQYF.

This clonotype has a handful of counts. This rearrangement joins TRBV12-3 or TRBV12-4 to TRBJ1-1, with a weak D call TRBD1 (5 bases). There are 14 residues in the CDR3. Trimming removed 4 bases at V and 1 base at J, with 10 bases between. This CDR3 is CASSSGTSNTEAFF. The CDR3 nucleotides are TGTGCCAGCAGTTCCGGGACTTCGAACACTGAAGCTTTCTTT.

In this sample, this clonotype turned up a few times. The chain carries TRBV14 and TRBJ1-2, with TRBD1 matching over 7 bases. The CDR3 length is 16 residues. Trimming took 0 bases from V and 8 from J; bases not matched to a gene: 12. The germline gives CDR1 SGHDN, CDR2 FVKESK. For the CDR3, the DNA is TGTGCCAGCAGCCAAGATCGAAAGGGGGCGGTTAAGGGCTACACCTTC. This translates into CASSQDRKGAVKGYTF.

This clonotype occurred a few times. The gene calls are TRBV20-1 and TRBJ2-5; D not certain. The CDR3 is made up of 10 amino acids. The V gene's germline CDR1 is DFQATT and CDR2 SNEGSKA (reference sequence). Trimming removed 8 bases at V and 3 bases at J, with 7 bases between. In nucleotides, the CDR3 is TGCAGTACAGAGAAAGAGACCCAGTACTTC. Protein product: CSTEKETQYF.

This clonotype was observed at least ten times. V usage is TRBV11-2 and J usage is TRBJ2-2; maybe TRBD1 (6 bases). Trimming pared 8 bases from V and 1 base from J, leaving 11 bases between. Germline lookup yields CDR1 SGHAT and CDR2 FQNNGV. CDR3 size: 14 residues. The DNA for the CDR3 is TGTGCCAGCGGAACAGGGATGAACACCGGGGAGCTGTTTTTT. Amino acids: CASGTGMNTGELFF.

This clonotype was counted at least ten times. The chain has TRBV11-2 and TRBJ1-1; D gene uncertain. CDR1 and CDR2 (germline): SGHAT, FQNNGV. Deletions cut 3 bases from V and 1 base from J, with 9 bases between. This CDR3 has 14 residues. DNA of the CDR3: TGTGCCAGCAGCTTGGATGGGGAGAACACTGAAGCTTTCTTT. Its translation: CASSLDGENTEAFF. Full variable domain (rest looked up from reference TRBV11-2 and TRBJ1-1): EAGVAQSPRYKIIEKRQSVAFWCNPISGHATLYWYQQILGQGPKLLIQFQNNGVVDDSQLPKDRFSAERLKGVDSTLKIQPAKLEDSAVYLCASSLDGENTEAFFGQGTRLTVV.